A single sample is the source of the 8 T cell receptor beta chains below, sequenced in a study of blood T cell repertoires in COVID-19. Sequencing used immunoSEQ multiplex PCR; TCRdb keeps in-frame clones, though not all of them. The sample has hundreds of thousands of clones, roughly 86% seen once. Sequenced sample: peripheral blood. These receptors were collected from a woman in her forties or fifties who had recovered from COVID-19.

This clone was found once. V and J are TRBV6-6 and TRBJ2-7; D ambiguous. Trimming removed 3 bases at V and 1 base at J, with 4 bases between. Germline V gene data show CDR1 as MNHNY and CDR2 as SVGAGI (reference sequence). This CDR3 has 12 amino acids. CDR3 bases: TGTGCCAGCAGTTATAGTTCCTACGAGCAGTACTTC. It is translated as CASSYSSYEQYF.

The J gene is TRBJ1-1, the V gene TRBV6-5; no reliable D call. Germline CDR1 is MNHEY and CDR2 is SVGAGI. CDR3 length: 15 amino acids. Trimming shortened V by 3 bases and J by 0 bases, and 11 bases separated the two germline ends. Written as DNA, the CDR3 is TGTGCCAGCAGTTATTTCGGGTATCTGAACACTGAAGCTTTCTTT. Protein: CASSYFGYLNTEAFF.

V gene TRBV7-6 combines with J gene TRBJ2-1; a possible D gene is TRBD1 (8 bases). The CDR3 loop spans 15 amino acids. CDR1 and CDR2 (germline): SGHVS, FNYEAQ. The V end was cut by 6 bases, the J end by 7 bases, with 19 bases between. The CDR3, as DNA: TGTGCCAGCAGACGCGGACAGGGAGGGCAGAATGAGCAGTTCTTC. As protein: CASRRGQGGQNEQFF.

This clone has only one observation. CDR3 amino acids: CASSPNAGSEETQYF. The CDR3 bases are TGTGCCAGCTCACCAAATGCGGGTAGCGAAGAGACCCAGTACTTC. V is TRBV18 and J is TRBJ2-5, with a weak D call TRBD2 (5 bases). Germline V gene data show CDR1 as KGHSH and CDR2 as LQKENI. V was clipped by 2 bases and J by 3 bases, with 13 bases between them. This CDR3 has 15 residues.

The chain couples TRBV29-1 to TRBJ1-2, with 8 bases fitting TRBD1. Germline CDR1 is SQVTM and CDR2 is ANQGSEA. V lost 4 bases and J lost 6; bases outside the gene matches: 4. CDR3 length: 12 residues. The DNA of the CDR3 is TGCAGCGTTGCCAGGGGGCGCGATGGCTACACCTTC. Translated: CSVARGRDGYTF.

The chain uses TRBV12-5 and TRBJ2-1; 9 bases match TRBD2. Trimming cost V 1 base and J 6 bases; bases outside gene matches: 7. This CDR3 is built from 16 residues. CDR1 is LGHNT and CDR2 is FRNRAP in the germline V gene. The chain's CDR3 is CASGLATTSGLNEQFF. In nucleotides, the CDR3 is TGTGCTAGTGGTTTGGCTACCACTAGCGGGCTCAATGAGCAGTTCTTC.

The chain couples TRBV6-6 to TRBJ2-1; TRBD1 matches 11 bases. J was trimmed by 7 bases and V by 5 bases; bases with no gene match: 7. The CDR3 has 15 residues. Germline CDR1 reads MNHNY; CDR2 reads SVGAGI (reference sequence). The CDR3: CASSALGQGVNEQFF. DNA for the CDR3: TGTGCCAGCAGTGCACTGGGACAGGGGGTGAATGAGCAGTTCTTC.

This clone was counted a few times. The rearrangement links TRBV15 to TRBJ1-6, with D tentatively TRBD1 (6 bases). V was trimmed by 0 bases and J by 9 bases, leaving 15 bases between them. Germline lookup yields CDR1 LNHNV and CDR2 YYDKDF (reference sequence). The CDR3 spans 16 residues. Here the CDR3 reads CATSRDLAGAGSPLHF. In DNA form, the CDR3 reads TGTGCCACCAGCAGAGATCTCGCAGGGGCAGGTTCACCCCTCCACTTT.